The clone carrying this TCR beta chain was detected a few times. This entry is derived from a study of OX40 agonist ivuxolimab in advanced cancers. Study-wide context: Three patients, one with hepatocellular carcinoma and two with cutaneous melanoma, responded partially.

Data came from immunoSEQ multiplex PCR; TCRdb stores just in-frame clones and leaves some out. Of 45,000 to 50,000 clones listed, 75% to 90% are singletons. With V trimmed by 2 bases and J by 9 bases, 8 bases remained unmatched. Germline CDR1 is KGHSH and CDR2 is LQKENI. The CDR3 has 15 residues. This chain uses TRBV18 with TRBJ2-1, with 9 bases that match TRBD1. This TCR was sampled from an adult with an advanced solid tumor such as melanoma, head and neck, liver or kidney cancer. Material: CD4+ or CD8+ T cells sorted from blood, obtained in a trial of the OX40 agonist ivuxolimab. CDR3 bases: TGTGCCAGCTCACCAGGGACAGGGTCGGCAGGTGAGCAGTTCTTC. Amino acid sequence: CASSPGTGSAGEQFF.